The 16 T cell receptor beta chains below all came from one sample that was sequenced in a study of OX40 agonist ivuxolimab in advanced cancers. Only in-frame clones appear in the TCRdb table, and some are missing; sequencing was by immunoSEQ multiplex PCR. The sample gives 90,000 to 150,000 clones, more than 80% of which show up once; under 0.7% is in the top ten. This sample comprised CD4+ or CD8+ T cells sorted from blood, obtained in a trial of the OX40 agonist ivuxolimab. The receptors here all came from an adult with an advanced solid tumor such as melanoma, head and neck, liver or kidney cancer.

The chain couples TRBV6-1 to TRBJ2-2, with D uncertain. In germline, CDR1 is MNHNS, CDR2 SASEGT. This CDR3 contains 12 residues. V gave up 6 bases and J gave up 3 bases, with 5 bases separating them. The CDR3: CASRTYTGELFF. The DNA of the CDR3 is TGTGCCAGCAGGACCTACACCGGGGAGCTGTTTTTT.

A single count supports this clone. The chain combines TRBV27 with TRBJ1-4, with TRBD1 identical over 10 bases. Germline assignment: CDR1 MNHEY and CDR2 SMNVEV (reference sequence). The CDR3 contains 17 residues. Unmatched junction bases numbered 15, after V lost 4 bases and J lost 10 bases. The CDR3 bases are TGTGCCAGCAGTTGGAACCTCGTTGACAGGGGGCTCGGAAAACTGTTTTTT. Amino acids: CASSWNLVDRGLGKLFF.

CDR3 in amino acids: CASTYGTSDGYTF. Here the CDR3 DNA reads TGTGCCAGCACCTATGGGACTTCGGATGGCTACACCTTC. The chain couples TRBV2 to TRBJ1-2; a weak D match, TRBD1 (5 bases). The CDR3 extends over 13 amino acids. Trimming shortened V by 7 bases and J by 6 bases, and 15 bases separated the two germline ends. Germline-derived CDR1 and CDR2 are SNHLY and FYNNEI. The variable domain in full, completed from reference TRBV2 and TRBJ1-2, reads EPEVTQTPSHQVTQMGQEVILRCVPISNHLYFYWYRQILGQKVEFLVSFYNNEISEKSEIFDDQFSVERPDGSNFTLKIRSTKLEDSAMYFCASTYGTSDGYTFGSGTRLTVV.

This chain connects TRBV11-2 to TRBJ1-4, with 10 bases fitting TRBD1. Germline V gene sequence: CDR1 SGHAT, CDR2 FQNNGV. The CDR3 extends over 13 amino acids. With 4 bases clipped from V and 14 bases from J, the junction kept 7 bases outside the gene matches. The CDR3 reads CASSSDRGPGLFF. CDR3 in DNA: TGTGCCAGCAGCTCCGACAGGGGGCCGGGCCTGTTTTTT. The whole variable domain, remainder taken from reference TRBV11-2 and TRBJ1-4, is EAGVAQSPRYKIIEKRQSVAFWCNPISGHATLYWYQQILGQGPKLLIQFQNNGVVDDSQLPKDRFSAERLKGVDSTLKIQPAKLEDSAVYLCASSSDRGPGLFFGSGTQLSVL.

The chain employs TRBV11-3 and TRBJ2-3; D gene unclear. The CDR3 length is 11 residues. CDR1 and CDR2 from the germline V gene are SGHNT and YENEEA. The germline V and J ends were trimmed by 5 bases and 7 bases, with 7 bases remaining between them. The CDR3 coding sequence is TGTGCCAGCAGCCGTACGAATACGCAGTATTTT. Translated, it gives CASSRTNTQYF.

This sequence joins TRBV2 and TRBJ2-7, with D hard to call. CDR3 length: 17 amino acids. Trimming shortened V by 0 bases and J by 0 bases, and 15 bases separated the two germline ends. CDR1 and CDR2 from the germline V gene are SNHLY and FYNNEI. The CDR3 DNA follows: TGTGCCAGCAGTGAAGCGCTCTCATCACTGAGCTCCTACGAGCAGTACTTC. This gives the protein CASSEALSSLSSYEQYF.

This sequence joins TRBV7-9 and TRBJ2-1; possibly TRBD1 for D (6 bases). The germline V gene encodes CDR1 SEHNR and CDR2 FQNEAQ (reference sequence). The CDR3 contains 13 residues. V lost 2 bases to trimming and J lost 5 bases, with 7 bases between them. The CDR3 protein is CASSLPGDNEQFF. CDR3 in DNA: TGTGCCAGCAGCTTACCAGGGGACAATGAGCAGTTCTTC. Based on the CDR3 plus reference TRBV7-9 and TRBJ2-1, the full variable domain is DTGVSQNPRHKITKRGQNVTFRCDPISEHNRLYWYRQTLGQGPEFLTYFQNEAQLEKSRLLSDRFSAERPKGSFSTLEIQRTEQGDSAMYLCASSLPGDNEQFFGPGTRLTVL.

This chain uses TRBV6-4 with TRBJ2-7, with D maybe TRBD2 (5 bases). V lost 5 bases and J lost 7, with 15 bases in between. Germline V CDR1 and CDR2: MRHNA, SNTAGT. The CDR3 loop spans 13 amino acids. In DNA, the CDR3 is TGTGCCAGCAGTAAGTTTAGCGATATAGAGCAGTACTTC. It yields the protein CASSKFSDIEQYF.

The chain carries TRBV9 and TRBJ2-1, with 8 bases aligning to TRBD1. V lost 2 bases and J lost 2; bases outside the gene matches: 3. Germline V CDR1 and CDR2: SGDLS, YYNGEE. The CDR3 runs 15 residues. Here the CDR3 reads CASSVGQETYNEQFF. Here the CDR3 DNA reads TGTGCCAGCAGCGTGGGACAGGAGACCTACAATGAGCAGTTCTTC. The full variable domain, in which reference TRBV9 and TRBJ2-1 provide the parts outside the CDR3, is DSGVTQTPKHLITATGQRVTLRCSPRSGDLSVYWYQQSLDQGLQFLIQYYNGEERAKGNILERFSAQQFPDLHSELNLSSLELGDSALYFCASSVGQETYNEQFFGPGTRLTVL.

The chain combines TRBV7-9 with TRBJ2-7, with 10 bases that match TRBD1. Per the germline V gene, CDR1 is SEHNR and CDR2 is FQNEAQ (reference sequence). The CDR3 sequence is 14 residues long. V dropped 6 bases and J dropped 4; count of bases not matched to a gene: 6. The CDR3 is CASSPTDRGYEQYF. In DNA, the CDR3 is TGTGCCAGCAGTCCTACGGACAGGGGGTACGAGCAGTACTTC.

The CDR3 protein is CASSAGTSGGARDTQYF. In DNA, the CDR3 is TGTGCCAGCAGCGCGGGGACTAGCGGGGGGGCTAGAGATACGCAGTATTTT. This chain connects TRBV9 to TRBJ2-3; 16 bases map to TRBD2. The CDR3 is made up of 17 amino acids. Trimming removed 3 bases from V and 5 bases from J; junction bases left unmatched: 6. Germline V gene data show CDR1 as SGDLS and CDR2 as YYNGEE.

The chain joins TRBV18 to TRBJ1-6; 7 bases are shared with TRBD1. Germline V lookup: CDR1 KGHSH, CDR2 LQKENI. CDR3 length: 15 residues. J was trimmed by 4 bases and V by 6 bases; bases with no gene match: 6. The CDR3, as DNA: TGTGCCAGCTCCCGGACAGGTTCATATAATTCACCCCTCCACTTT. This sequence encodes CASSRTGSYNSPLHF.

This clone appeared once. J is TRBJ2-1 and V is TRBV9, with 12 bases aligning to TRBD1. This CDR3 has 15 amino acids. The junction had 4 bases not matched to a gene; V was cut back by 2 bases and J by 7 bases. Germline-derived CDR1 and CDR2 are SGDLS and YYNGEE. As DNA, the CDR3 is TGTGCCAGCAGCGTGGGACAGGGGGCGCTGAATGAGCAGTTCTTC. Amino acids: CASSVGQGALNEQFF.

The CDR3 here is CASLSGGGGDYGYTF. In DNA, the CDR3 is TGTGCCAGCCTCTCTGGAGGGGGCGGAGACTATGGCTACACCTTC. The chain has TRBV28 and TRBJ1-2; 7 bases are shared with TRBD1. Germline V gene data show CDR1 as MDHEN and CDR2 as SYDVKM. The CDR3 totals 15 residues. The J segment lost 3 bases and the V segment lost 8 bases, leaving 12 bases of the junction unmatched.

This chain uses TRBV5-4 with TRBJ2-7, with TRBD2 as a possible D gene (5 bases). Between the trimmed V and J ends, which lost 2 bases and 7 bases, there was a span of 10 bases. The CDR3 covers 12 residues. The V gene's germline CDR1 is SGHNT and CDR2 YYREEE (reference sequence). The CDR3 DNA sequence: TGTGCCAGCAGCTTCCCAGGCGGGGAGCAGTACTTC. This gives the protein CASSFPGGEQYF.

The V gene is TRBV7-2, the J gene TRBJ2-3; no definite D call. V lost 1 base and J lost 0, with 14 bases in between. CDR3 length: 17 residues. Germline V CDR1 and CDR2: SGHTA, FQGNSA. Written as DNA, the CDR3 is TGTGCCAGCAGCTTAGGATTCGCAGGAACTAGCACAGATACGCAGTATTTT. It translates to CASSLGFAGTSTDTQYF.